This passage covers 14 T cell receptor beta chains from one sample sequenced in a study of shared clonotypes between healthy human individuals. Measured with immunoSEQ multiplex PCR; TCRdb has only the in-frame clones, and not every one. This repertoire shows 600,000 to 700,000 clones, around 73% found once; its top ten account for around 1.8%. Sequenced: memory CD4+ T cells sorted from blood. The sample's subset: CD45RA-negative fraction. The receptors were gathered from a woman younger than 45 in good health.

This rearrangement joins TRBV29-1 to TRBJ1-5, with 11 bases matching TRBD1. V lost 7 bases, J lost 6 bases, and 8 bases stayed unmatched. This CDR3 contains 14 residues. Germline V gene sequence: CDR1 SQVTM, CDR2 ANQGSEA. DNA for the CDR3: TGCAGCGGAAGGACAGGGGGCACGAGTCAGCCCCAGCATTTT. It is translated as CSGRTGGTSQPQHF.

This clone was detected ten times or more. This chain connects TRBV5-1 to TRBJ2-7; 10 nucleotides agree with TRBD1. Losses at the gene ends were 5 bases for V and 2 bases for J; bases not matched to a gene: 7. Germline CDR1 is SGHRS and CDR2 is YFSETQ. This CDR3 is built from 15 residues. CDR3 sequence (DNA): TGCGCCAGCAGTATGAGACAGGGGGCCGCCTACGAGCAGTACTTC. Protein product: CASSMRQGAAYEQYF.

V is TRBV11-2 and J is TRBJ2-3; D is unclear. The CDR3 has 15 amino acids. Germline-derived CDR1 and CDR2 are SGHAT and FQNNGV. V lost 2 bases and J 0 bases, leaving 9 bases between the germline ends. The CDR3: CASSLMGGSTDTQYF. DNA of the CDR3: TGTGCCAGCAGCTTAATGGGCGGAAGCACAGATACGCAGTATTTT.

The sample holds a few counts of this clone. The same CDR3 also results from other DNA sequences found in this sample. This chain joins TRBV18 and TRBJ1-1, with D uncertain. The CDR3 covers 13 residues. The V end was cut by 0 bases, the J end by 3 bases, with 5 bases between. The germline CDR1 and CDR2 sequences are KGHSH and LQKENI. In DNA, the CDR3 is TGTGCCAGCTCACCACCCGCCGACACTGAAGCTTTCTTT. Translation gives CASSPPADTEAFF.

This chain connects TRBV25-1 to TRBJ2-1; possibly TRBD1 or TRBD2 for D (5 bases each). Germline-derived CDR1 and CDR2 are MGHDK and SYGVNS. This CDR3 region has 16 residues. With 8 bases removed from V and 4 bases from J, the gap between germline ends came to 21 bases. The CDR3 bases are TGTGCCAGCGCCCCTCTGGGGAGTGGGGCTTACAATGAGCAGTTCTTC. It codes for CASAPLGSGAYNEQFF.

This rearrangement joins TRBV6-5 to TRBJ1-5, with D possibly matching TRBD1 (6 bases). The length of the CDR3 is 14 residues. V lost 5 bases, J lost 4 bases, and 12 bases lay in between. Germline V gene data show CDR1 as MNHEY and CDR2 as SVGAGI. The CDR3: CASSQGSKNQPQHF. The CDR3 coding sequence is TGTGCCAGCAGTCAGGGGTCCAAAAATCAGCCCCAGCATTTT.

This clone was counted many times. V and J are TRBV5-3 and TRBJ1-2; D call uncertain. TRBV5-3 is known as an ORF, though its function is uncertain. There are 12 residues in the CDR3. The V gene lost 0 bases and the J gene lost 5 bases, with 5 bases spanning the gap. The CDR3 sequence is CARSLGHYGYTF. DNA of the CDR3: TGTGCCAGAAGCTTGGGGCATTATGGCTACACCTTC.

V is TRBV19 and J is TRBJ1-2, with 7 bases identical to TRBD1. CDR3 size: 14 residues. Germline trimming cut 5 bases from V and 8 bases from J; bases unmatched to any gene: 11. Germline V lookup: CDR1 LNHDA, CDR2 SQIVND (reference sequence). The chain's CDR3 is CASSSTGDLGGYTF. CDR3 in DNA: TGTGCCAGTAGTTCTACAGGGGACCTCGGCGGCTACACCTTC.

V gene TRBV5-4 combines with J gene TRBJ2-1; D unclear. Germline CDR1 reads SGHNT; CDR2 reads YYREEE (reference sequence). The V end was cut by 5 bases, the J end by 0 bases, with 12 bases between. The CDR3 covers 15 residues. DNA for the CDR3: TGTGCCAGCAGTCGGGCCGTCAGCTCCTACAATGAGCAGTTCTTC. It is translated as CASSRAVSSYNEQFF.

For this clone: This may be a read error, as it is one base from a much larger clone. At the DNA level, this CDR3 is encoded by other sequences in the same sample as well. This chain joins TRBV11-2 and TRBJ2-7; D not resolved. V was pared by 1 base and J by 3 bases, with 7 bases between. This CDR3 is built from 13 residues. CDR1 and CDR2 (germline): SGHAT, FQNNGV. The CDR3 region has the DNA TGTGCCAGCAGCTTAGGAAACAACTACGAGCAGTACTTC. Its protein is CASSLGNNYEQYF.

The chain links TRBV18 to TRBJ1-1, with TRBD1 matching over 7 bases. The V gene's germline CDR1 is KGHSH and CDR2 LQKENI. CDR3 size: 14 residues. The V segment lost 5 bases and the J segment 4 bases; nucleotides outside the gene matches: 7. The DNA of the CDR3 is TGTGCCAGCTCAACATCACAGGGGTCCACTGAAGCTTTCTTT. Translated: CASSTSQGSTEAFF.

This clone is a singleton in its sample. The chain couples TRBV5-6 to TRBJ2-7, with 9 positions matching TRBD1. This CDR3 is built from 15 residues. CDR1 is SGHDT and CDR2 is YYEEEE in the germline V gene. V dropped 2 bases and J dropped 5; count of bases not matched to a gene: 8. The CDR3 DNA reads TGTGCCAGCAGCTTCTTCGGACAGGGGAGCAACGAGCAGTACTTC. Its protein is CASSFFGQGSNEQYF.

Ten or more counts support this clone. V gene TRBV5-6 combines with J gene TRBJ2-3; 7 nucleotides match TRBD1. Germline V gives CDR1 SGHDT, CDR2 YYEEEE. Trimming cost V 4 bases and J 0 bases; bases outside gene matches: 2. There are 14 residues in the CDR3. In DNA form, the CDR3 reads TGTGCCAGCAGCGGGACAGAGAGCACAGATACGCAGTATTTT. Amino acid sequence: CASSGTESTDTQYF.

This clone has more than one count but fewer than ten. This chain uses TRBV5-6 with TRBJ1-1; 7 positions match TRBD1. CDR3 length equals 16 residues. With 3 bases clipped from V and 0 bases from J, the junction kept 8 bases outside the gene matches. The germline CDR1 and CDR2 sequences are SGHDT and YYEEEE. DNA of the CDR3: TGTGCCAGCAGCTCAGCGGGACAGTTTTTGAACACTGAAGCTTTCTTT. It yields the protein CASSSAGQFLNTEAFF.